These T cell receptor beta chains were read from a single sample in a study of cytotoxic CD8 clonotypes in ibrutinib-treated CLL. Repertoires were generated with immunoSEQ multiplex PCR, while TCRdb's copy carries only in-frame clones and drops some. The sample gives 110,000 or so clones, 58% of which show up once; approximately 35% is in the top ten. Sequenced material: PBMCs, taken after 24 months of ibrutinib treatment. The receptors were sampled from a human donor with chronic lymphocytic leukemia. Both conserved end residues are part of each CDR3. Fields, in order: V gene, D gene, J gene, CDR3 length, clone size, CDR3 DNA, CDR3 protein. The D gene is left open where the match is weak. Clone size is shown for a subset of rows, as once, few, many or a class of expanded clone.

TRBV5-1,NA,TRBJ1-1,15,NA,TGCGCCAGCAGCTTGGCCGGAACAGCAGCTAATGATGCTTTCTTT,CASSLAGTAANDAFF
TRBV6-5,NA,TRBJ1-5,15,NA,TGTGCCAGCAGGCCCACCCGAACAGGGATTCAGCCCCAGCATTTT,CASRPTRTGIQPQHF
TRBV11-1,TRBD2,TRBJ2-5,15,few,TGTGCCAGCAGCTTAAGCGGGGGGAGACAAGAGACCCAGTACTTC,CASSLSGGRQETQYF
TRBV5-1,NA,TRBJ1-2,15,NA,TGCGCCAGCAGCTTGGTTAGGACGGACCACTATGGCTACACCTTC,CASSLVRTDHYGYTF
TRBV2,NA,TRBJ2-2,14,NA,TGTGCCAGCAGTGAACAGGGGAACACCGGGGAGCTGTTTTTT,CASSEQGNTGELFF
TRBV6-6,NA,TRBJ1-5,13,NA,TGTGCCAGCAGTTCCGACTGGGGTCAGCCCCAGCATTTT,CASSSDWGQPQHF
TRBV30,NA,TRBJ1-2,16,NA,TGTGCCTGGAGTCGCGGGGATTACGACAGTCACTATGGCTACACCTTC,CAWSRGDYDSHYGYTF
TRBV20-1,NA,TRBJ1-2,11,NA,TGCAGTGCTAGATATTCGATCGGCTACACCTTC,CSARYSIGYTF
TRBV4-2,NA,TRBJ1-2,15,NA,TGTGCCAGCAGTTCCGGCGGGGGGTTGGACTATGGCTACACCTTC,CASSSGGGLDYGYTF
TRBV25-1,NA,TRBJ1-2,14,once,TGTGCCAGCAGTGACGCCGGACCTGCGGGTGGCTACACCTTC,CASSDAGPAGGYTF
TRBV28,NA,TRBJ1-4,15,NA,TGTGCCAGCAGCCCAGAGGGAGAGCTAGGTGAAAAACTGTTTTTT,CASSPEGELGEKLFF
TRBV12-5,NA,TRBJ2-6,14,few,TGTGCTAGTGGCCCAGGCTCTGGGGCCAACGTCCTGACTTTC,CASGPGSGANVLTF
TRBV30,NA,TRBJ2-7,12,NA,TGTGCCTGGAGTGTAAGGGGGAGAGAGCAGTACTTC,CAWSVRGREQYF
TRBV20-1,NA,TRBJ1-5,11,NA,TGCAGTGCCCGGGCCTCTGGGCCCCAGCATTTT,CSARASGPQHF
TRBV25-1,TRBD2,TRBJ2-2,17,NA,TGTGCCAGCAGTGGCTTCCGGGAGGGAGAAGGGACCGGGGAGCTGTTTTTT,CASSGFREGEGTGELFF
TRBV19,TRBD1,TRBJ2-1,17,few,TGTGCCAGTAGTATCGCCGGGACAGGGTCATTATCCAATGAGCAGTTCTTC,CASSIAGTGSLSNEQFF
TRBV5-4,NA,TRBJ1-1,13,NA,TGTGCCAGCCAAAGACAACTGAACACTGAAGCTTCCTTT,CASQRQLNTEASF
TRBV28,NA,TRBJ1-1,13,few,TGTGCCGCCGGCACCCGGGCGGAGCAAGAAGCTTTCTTT,CAAGTRAEQEAFF
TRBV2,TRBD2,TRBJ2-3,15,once,TGTGCCAGCAGTCGGACTAGCGGGACCACAGATACGCAGTATTTT,CASSRTSGTTDTQYF
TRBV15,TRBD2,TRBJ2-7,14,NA,TGTGCCACCAGCAGATCTAGCGGGGGGAACGAGCAGTACTTC,CATSRSSGGNEQYF